The 26 T cell receptor beta chains below were found in one sample sequenced in a study of CD8 T cells in ankylosing spondylitis. TCRdb fed the 5' RACE reads into MiXCR, producing one record per CDR3 protein. The data contain roughly 280,000 distinct CDR3 sequences, 20% of them seen just once; the ten biggest clones take up roughly 8%. Sequencing was carried out using blood, either unsorted or a sorted T cell fraction (not recorded which). The source of these receptors is a male donor with ankylosing spondylitis or in good health (not recorded which).

This rearrangement joins TRBV28 to TRBJ1-4; a possible D gene is TRBD1 (5 bases). The V gene's germline CDR1 is MDHEN and CDR2 SYDVKM. The CDR3 has 11 residues. Trimming removed 7 bases from V and 10 bases from J, with 10 bases in between. The CDR3 reads CASIGEGKLFF. CDR3 nucleotide sequence: TGTGCCAGCATAGGGGAGGGAAAACTGTTTTTT.

Concerning this clonotype: A junction end diverges from the germline sequence, so it may reflect a read error. The J gene is TRBJ1-2, the V gene TRBV15; TRBD1 aligns across 10 bases. The CDR3 is 15 residues long. The germline V gene encodes CDR1 LNHNV and CDR2 YYDKDF (reference sequence). CDR3 in DNA: TGTGCCACCAGCCGAGACAGGGGGCCGCCTGGGGGCTACACCTTC. Encoded protein: CATSRDRGPPGGYTF. The complete variable domain, with remaining parts taken from reference TRBV15 and TRBJ1-2, reads DAMVIQNPRYQVTQFGKPVTLSCSQTLNHNVMYWYQQKSSQAPKLLFHYYDKDFNNEADTPDNFQSRRPNTSFCFLDIRSPGLGDTAMYLCATSRDRGPPGGYTFGSGTRLTVV.

The chain carries TRBV12-3 or TRBV12-4 and TRBJ2-7, with D possibly TRBD1 on 7 matching bases. CDR3 length: 15 residues. V was shortened by 2 bases and J by 5 bases, with 16 bases between the two germline ends. The CDR3 protein is CASSLQGRGVHEQYV. CDR3 in DNA: TGTGCCAGCAGTTTACAGGGCAGGGGGGTCCACGAGCAGTACGTC.

This clonotype showed up just a few times. V and J are TRBV5-1 and TRBJ2-7; D might be TRBD1 or TRBD2, each matching 5 bases. Germline loops: CDR1 SGHRS, CDR2 YFSETQ. V was clipped by 0 bases and J by 2 bases, with 9 bases between them. This CDR3 is 14 amino acids long. The CDR3 protein is CASSLAPGPYEQYV. CDR3 nucleotide sequence: TGCGCCAGCAGCTTGGCTCCGGGACCCTACGAGCAGTACGTC.

The chain couples TRBV29-1 to TRBJ2-2; D is uncertain. Germline loops: CDR1 SQVTM, CDR2 ANQGSEA. CDR3 size: 14 residues. The ends were cut back, 3 bases at V and 4 bases at J, with 12 bases in the middle. The CDR3 DNA follows: TGCAGCGTTGAGGTAGTTGGGATCACCGGGGAGCTGTTTTTT. It is translated as CSVEVVGITGELFF.

The chain uses TRBV6-5 and TRBJ1-5, with 10 bases fitting TRBD1. The germline V gene encodes CDR1 MNHEY and CDR2 SVGAGI. V was clipped by 2 bases and J by 6 bases; unmatched bases: 7. This CDR3 region has 16 residues. This CDR3 reads CASSYRDRGLGQPQHF. As DNA, the CDR3 is TGTGCCAGCAGTTACCGGGACAGGGGTTTGGGTCAGCCCCAGCATTTT.

This chain joins TRBV20-1 and TRBJ2-5, with D tentatively TRBD2 (6 bases). CDR1 and CDR2 from the germline V gene are DFQATT and SNEGSKA (reference sequence). The CDR3 has 14 amino acids. V lost 0 bases, J lost 5 bases, and 13 bases lay in between. CDR3 amino acids: CSAREDTGRETQYF. The CDR3, as DNA: TGCAGTGCTAGAGAGGACACTGGGAGGGAGACCCAGTACTTC.

The chain couples TRBV29-1 to TRBJ1-1; no reliable D call. From germline, CDR1 is SQVTM and CDR2 ANQGSEA. V was cut by 1 base and J by 8 bases, with 14 bases left in between. The CDR3 length is 13 residues. The CDR3 region has the DNA TGCAGCGTTGAAGTCGGTAGGCAGCAAGAAGCTTTCTTT. It encodes CSVEVGRQQEAFF.

The gene calls are TRBV5-1 and TRBJ2-1; tentative D call: TRBD2 (5 bases). The CDR3 spans 15 residues. Germline-derived CDR1 and CDR2 are SGHRS and YFSETQ. Trimming removed 1 base from V and 9 bases from J, with 17 bases in between. The CDR3 nucleotides are TGCGCCAGCAGCTTGAGTCTAGCTAGTATGGTTGAGCAGTTCTTC. Translating gives CASSLSLASMVEQFF.

V is TRBV30 and J is TRBJ1-2; D unclear. The germline V gene has CDR1 GTSNPN and CDR2 SVGIG (reference sequence). The CDR3 has 13 residues. V was clipped by 3 bases and J by 2 bases, with 10 bases between them. CDR3 sequence: CAWRGLMNYGYTF. DNA for the CDR3: TGTGCCTGGAGAGGCCTGATGAACTATGGCTACACCTTC.

Concerning this clonotype itself: The junction shows a germline mismatch at one end, possibly a read error. The V call is TRBV12-3 or TRBV12-4, the J call TRBJ2-5; D not resolved. CDR3 length: 13 residues. The DNA for the CDR3 is TGTGCCAGCACTCGATCGGATCAAGAGACCCAGCACTTC. Translation gives CASTRSDQETQHF.

The rearrangement links TRBV28 to TRBJ1-2, with D hard to call. The V and J ends lost 2 bases and 4 bases respectively, with 11 bases between them. In germline, CDR1 is MDHEN, CDR2 SYDVKM. This CDR3 is built from 14 residues. The CDR3 nucleotides read TGTGCCAGCAGTTTAGAGGACGCGGGCTATGGCTACACCTTC. This gives the protein CASSLEDAGYGYTF.

CDR3 nucleotides: TGTGCCAGCAGCCCCGCTCGGGAACTAGCCAAAAACATTCAGTACTTC. It specifies CASSPARELAKNIQYF. The J gene is TRBJ2-4, the V gene TRBV12-3 or TRBV12-4; a possible D gene is TRBD2 (5 bases). The CDR3 sequence is 16 residues long. Trimming removed 6 bases from V and 0 bases from J, with 15 bases in between.

This clonotype was seen more than once but under ten times. The chain employs TRBV15 and TRBJ2-1; 15 bases match TRBD2. J lost 7 bases, V lost 5 bases, and 6 bases had no gene match. CDR3 length: 16 amino acids. The germline V gene encodes CDR1 LNHNV and CDR2 YYDKDF (reference sequence). CDR3 protein: CATSGRTSGRGNEQFF. CDR3 in DNA: TGTGCCACCAGCGGCCGGACTAGCGGGAGGGGTAATGAGCAGTTCTTC.

The chain couples TRBV5-1 to TRBJ1-2; D gene ambiguous. The CDR3 length is 12 residues. V lost 3 bases to trimming and J lost 4 bases, with 7 bases between them. In germline, CDR1 is SGHRS, CDR2 YFSETQ. CDR3 DNA sequence: TGCGCCAGCAGCTCGTGGGGCTATGGCTACACCTTC. Its translation: CASSSWGYGYTF. Drawing the rest from reference TRBV5-1 and TRBJ1-2, the complete variable domain is KAGVTQTPRYLIKTRGQQVTLSCSPISGHRSVSWYQQTPGQGLQFLFEYFSETQRNKGNFPGRFSGRQFSNSRSEMNVSTLELGDSALYLCASSSWGYGYTFGSGTRLTVV.

This clonotype was seen more than once but under ten times. The chain links TRBV20-1 to TRBJ1-5; 9 nucleotides agree with TRBD1. There are 14 residues in the CDR3. The V and J ends lost 5 bases and 3 bases, in that order; junction bases with no gene match: 5. Germline V lookup: CDR1 DFQATT, CDR2 SNEGSKA (reference sequence). The CDR3 is CSAGGQGYNQPQHF. The DNA for the CDR3 is TGCAGTGCTGGGGGACAGGGTTACAATCAGCCCCAGCATTTT.

This clonotype appeared many times. The chain employs TRBV3-1 and TRBJ2-7; 8 bases match TRBD1. The CDR3 covers 15 residues. CDR1 LGHDT and CDR2 YNNKEL come from the germline V gene (reference sequence). With V trimmed by 5 bases and J by 2 bases, 8 bases remained unmatched. For the CDR3, the DNA is TGTGCCAGCAGCTCAGCCGGGACAGGCCCCTACGAGCAGTACGTC. This translates into CASSSAGTGPYEQYV.

This clonotype was seen only a few times. The V gene is TRBV2, the J gene TRBJ2-1; unclear D gene. This CDR3 is 15 amino acids long. From germline, CDR1 is SNHLY and CDR2 FYNNEI. V lost 6 bases and J lost 6, with 18 bases in between. CDR3 region: CASRATVVQVNEQFF. Here the CDR3 DNA reads TGTGCCAGCAGGGCCACCGTCGTGCAGGTCAATGAGCAGTTCTTC. The whole variable domain, filled in from reference TRBV2 and TRBJ2-1, reads EPEVTQTPSHQVTQMGQEVILRCVPISNHLYFYWYRQILGQKVEFLVSFYNNEISEKSEIFDDQFSVERPDGSNFTLKIRSTKLEDSAMYFCASRATVVQVNEQFFGPGTRLTVL.

V is TRBV7-3 and J is TRBJ2-1; 16 bases fit TRBD2. Germline V gives CDR1 SGHTA, CDR2 FQGTGA. The CDR3 runs to 19 residues. V lost 4 bases and J lost 6; bases outside the gene matches: 12. The chain's CDR3 is CASSSPGTSGRALVNEQFF. Here the CDR3 DNA reads TGTGCCAGCAGCTCGCCCGGGACTAGCGGGAGGGCCTTGGTCAATGAGCAGTTCTTC.

This clonotype was detected only a few times. This chain links TRBV28 with TRBJ2-5, with 7 bases aligning to TRBD2. The CDR3 covers 13 residues. Germline V lookup: CDR1 MDHEN, CDR2 SYDVKM. V shed 10 bases, J shed 2 bases, and the junction held 7 bases outside the gene matches. This CDR3 is CATEGREQETQYF. CDR3 DNA: TGTGCCACCGAGGGGAGGGAGCAAGAGACCCAGTACTTC. Full variable domain (outside the CDR3, taken from reference TRBV28 and TRBJ2-5): DVKVTQSSRYLVKRTGEKVFLECVQDMDHENMFWYRQDPGLGLRLIYFSYDVKMKEKGDIPEGYSVSREKKERFSLILESASTNQTSMYLCATEGREQETQYFGPGTRLLVL.

This chain joins TRBV12-3 or TRBV12-4 and TRBJ2-5; D is perhaps TRBD1 (6 bases). Between the trimmed V and J ends, which lost 5 bases and 5 bases, there was a span of 18 bases. This CDR3 contains 15 residues. The chain's CDR3 is CASSQTGTMGETQYF. The CDR3 nucleotides are TGTGCCAGCAGTCAGACCGGGACAATGGGGGAGACCCAGTACTTC.

The V gene is TRBV4-1, the J gene TRBJ2-2; TRBD1 agrees at 7 bases. Trimming removed 0 bases from V and 5 bases from J; junction bases left unmatched: 12. Germline V lookup: CDR1 MGHRA, CDR2 YSYEKL. The CDR3 totals 18 residues. The CDR3 sequence: CASSQEEIGQAGTGELFF. CDR3 sequence (DNA): TGCGCCAGCAGCCAAGAAGAGATAGGACAGGCTGGGACCGGGGAGCTGTTTTTT.

This sequence joins TRBV20-1 and TRBJ2-1, with a weak D call TRBD2 (6 bases). Germline CDR1 reads DFQATT; CDR2 reads SNEGSKA (reference sequence). V was trimmed by 2 bases and J by 8 bases, leaving 16 bases between them. The CDR3 spans 14 residues. CDR3 DNA sequence: TGCAGTGCTAGACTAGCGACCTTAGACCATGAGCAGTTCTTC. This sequence encodes CSARLATLDHEQFF.

This clonotype was recorded a few times. The chain couples TRBV12-3 or TRBV12-4 to TRBJ2-7; D is unresolved. This CDR3 has 12 residues. V was shortened by 5 bases and J by 4 bases, with 9 bases between the two germline ends. The chain's CDR3 is CASSQMGYEQYV. CDR3 sequence (DNA): TGTGCCAGCAGTCAAATGGGGTACGAGCAGTACGTC.

This clonotype was observed a few times. The chain couples TRBV12-3 or TRBV12-4 to TRBJ1-6; TRBD1 matches 9 bases. CDR3 length: 15 amino acids. With V trimmed by 6 bases and J by 10 bases, 10 bases remained unmatched. Here the CDR3 reads CASRFGQGTGSPLHF. The CDR3 bases are TGTGCCAGCAGATTCGGACAGGGGACTGGATCACCCCTCCACTTT.

A remark on this clonotype: A read error may account for a junction end that differs from germline. This sequence joins TRBV30 and TRBJ1-1; D may be TRBD1 (5 bases). The CDR3 extends over 14 amino acids. The germline V gene has CDR1 GTSNPN and CDR2 SVGIG (reference sequence). The CDR3 region has the DNA TGTGCCTGGAGTGGCAGGGCTGGCGACACTGAAACTTTCTTT. The encoded protein is CAWSGRAGDTETFF.